What follows are 26 T cell receptor beta chains derived from one specimen sequenced in a study of blood T cell repertoires in COVID-19. The method was immunoSEQ multiplex PCR; TCRdb's version includes in-frame clones alone and lacks a portion of them. In the table there are 120,000 to 150,000 clones, roughly nine tenths of which are singletons. Sequenced sample: peripheral blood. These TCRs come from a man younger than 35 with COVID-19, enrolled during active disease.

This clone was counted a few times. This chain links TRBV3-1 (or the pseudogene TRBV3-2) with TRBJ2-7, with D possibly TRBD1 on 5 matching bases. The CDR3 covers 13 residues. Per germline, CDR1 LGHDT and CDR2 YNNKEL (reference sequence). The germline V and J ends were trimmed by 4 bases and 7 bases, with 14 bases remaining between them. Written as DNA, the CDR3 is TGTGCCAGCAGCCGGTTACAGGTGGGGGAGCAGTACTTC. Translating gives CASSRLQVGEQYF.

The CDR3 protein is CAISGWTSGSTDTQYF. In DNA form, the CDR3 reads TGTGCCATCAGTGGGTGGACTAGCGGGAGCACAGATACGCAGTATTTT. The J gene is TRBJ2-3, the V gene TRBV10-3; 11 bases line up with TRBD2. V trimming: 4 bases; J trimming: 0 bases; junction bases outside the gene matches: 3. The CDR3 is made up of 16 amino acids. Germline assignment: CDR1 ENHRY and CDR2 SYGVKD.

V and J are TRBV29-1 and TRBJ2-1, with 14 bases matching TRBD2. This CDR3 is built from 16 residues. Germline V CDR1 and CDR2: SQVTM, ANQGSEA. V was clipped by 3 bases and J by 4 bases; unmatched bases: 5. CDR3 sequence (DNA): TGCAGCGTTGAGGGACTAGCGGGAGACTTTTACAATGAGCAGTTCTTC. It translates to CSVEGLAGDFYNEQFF.

V usage is TRBV3-1 (or the pseudogene TRBV3-2) and J usage is TRBJ2-1; 10 nucleotides line up with TRBD2. Germline assignment: CDR1 LGHDT and CDR2 YNNKEL (reference sequence). Losses at the gene ends were 0 bases for V and 3 bases for J; bases not matched to a gene: 5. The CDR3 runs to 17 residues. The CDR3, as DNA: TGTGCCAGCAGCCAAGATAGGGGGACTAGCGTCTACAATGAGCAGTTCTTC. It specifies CASSQDRGTSVYNEQFF.

CDR3 residues: CASKRLAGAVEQYF. The CDR3 DNA reads TGTGCCAGCAAACGACTAGCGGGAGCTGTCGAGCAGTACTTC. This chain connects TRBV27 to TRBJ2-7, with 12 bases that match TRBD2. The CDR3 has 14 amino acids. CDR1 is MNHEY and CDR2 is SMNVEV in the germline V gene (reference sequence). Trimming removed 7 bases from V and 6 bases from J; junction bases left unmatched: 7.

Note on this clone: Relative to the germline gene, one junction end is altered; a read error may explain this. The J gene is TRBJ2-7, the V gene TRBV11-2; weak D call: TRBD2 (5 bases). The CDR3 loop spans 13 amino acids. From germline, CDR1 is SGHAT and CDR2 FQNNGV. CDR3 bases: TGTGCCACCAGCACCCTGGGAGCCTACGAGCAGTACTTC. It translates to CATSTLGAYEQYF. The whole variable domain, filled in from reference TRBV11-2 and TRBJ2-7, reads EAGVAQSPRYKIIEKRQSVAFWCNPISGHATLYWYQQILGQGPKLLIQFQNNGVVDDSQLPKDRFSAERLKGVDSTLKIQPAKLEDSAVYLCATSTLGAYEQYFGPGTRLTVT.

This clone was recorded a few times. V is TRBV6-4 and J is TRBJ2-1; TRBD1 aligns across 8 bases. The CDR3 length is 14 residues. Germline lookup yields CDR1 MRHNA and CDR2 SNTAGT. Losses at the gene ends were 3 bases for V and 9 bases for J; bases not matched to a gene: 7. The CDR3 reads CASSESQGELEQFF. The CDR3, as DNA: TGTGCCAGCAGTGAATCACAGGGGGAGCTTGAGCAGTTCTTC.

This clone occurred a few times. J is TRBJ2-7 and V is TRBV2; 9 bases map to TRBD2. Germline trimming cut 2 bases from V and 2 bases from J; bases unmatched to any gene: 4. CDR1 is SNHLY and CDR2 is FYNNEI in the germline V gene. The CDR3 loop spans 15 amino acids. Here the CDR3 reads CASSELAGSTYEQYF. CDR3 coding DNA: TGTGCCAGCAGTGAACTAGCGGGATCTACCTACGAGCAGTACTTC.

In its sample, this clone was seen once. The genes are TRBV18 and TRBJ2-7; 8 bases map to TRBD1. Looked up from germline, CDR1 is KGHSH and CDR2 is LQKENI. This CDR3 comprises 15 residues. V trimming: 5 bases; J trimming: 2 bases; junction bases outside the gene matches: 8. The CDR3 coding sequence is TGTGCCAGCTCAGGATCGGACAGGGATCCCTACGAGCAGTACTTC. This sequence encodes CASSGSDRDPYEQYF.

The gene calls are TRBV29-1 and TRBJ2-7; 10 bases align to TRBD1. The junction had 11 bases not matched to a gene; V was cut back by 4 bases and J by 5 bases. Germline V gives CDR1 SQVTM, CDR2 ANQGSEA. The CDR3 has 15 amino acids. The CDR3 nucleotides are TGCAGCGTTGTCGGCGCGACAGGGGGCATGAACGAGCAGTACTTC. This translates into CSVVGATGGMNEQYF.

The V call is TRBV4-2, the J call TRBJ2-1; possibly TRBD2 for D (6 bases). In germline, CDR1 is LGHNA, CDR2 YNFKEQ. The V end lost 4 bases, the J end lost 0 bases, and 10 bases lay between the germline ends. This CDR3 has 15 amino acids. CDR3 residues: CASSLRAGSYNEQFF. The CDR3 DNA sequence: TGTGCCAGCAGCCTAAGAGCGGGCTCCTACAATGAGCAGTTCTTC.

This clone appeared a few times. The chain couples TRBV4-2 to TRBJ2-2, with 9 bases that match TRBD1. Germline trimming cut 0 bases from V and 5 bases from J; bases unmatched to any gene: 1. This CDR3 region has 15 residues. Per germline, CDR1 LGHNA and CDR2 YNFKEQ. CDR3 DNA: TGTGCCAGCAGCCAAGAGACAGGGGGGACCGGGGAGCTGTTTTTT. It is translated as CASSQETGGTGELFF.

The gene calls are TRBV2 and TRBJ2-5, with a possible D match to TRBD1 (6 bases). Germline V gene lookup returns CDR1 SNHLY and CDR2 FYNNEI. The CDR3 covers 13 residues. V dropped 9 bases and J dropped 0 bases, with 11 bases sitting between them. CDR3 DNA sequence: TGTGCCAGGAGACAGGTCAACCAAGAGACCCAGTACTTC. Its protein is CARRQVNQETQYF.

This clone was recorded only once. One end of the junction is discordant with germline, which a read error may explain. The chain links TRBV2 to TRBJ1-4; weak D call: TRBD1 (6 bases). Germline-derived CDR1 and CDR2 are SNHLY and FYNNEI. The CDR3 spans 15 residues. The CDR3 DNA is TGTGCCAGCAGTGAAATAGGGGGACGCAATGAAAAACTGCTTTTT. This gives the protein CASSEIGGRNEKLLF.

This chain links TRBV24-1 with TRBJ1-3; D gene unclear. This CDR3 has 15 residues. CDR1 and CDR2 (germline): KGHDR, SFDVKD. Trimming pared 3 bases from V and 0 bases from J, leaving 8 bases between. In DNA form, the CDR3 reads TGTGCCACCAGTGATCCGGACTCCTCTGGAAACACCATATATTTT. Encoded protein: CATSDPDSSGNTIYF.

J is TRBJ2-5 and V is TRBV9; D is ambiguous. Per the germline V gene, CDR1 is SGDLS and CDR2 is YYNGEE. The germline V and J ends were trimmed by 3 bases and 0 bases, with 6 bases remaining between them. CDR3 length: 13 residues. The CDR3 loop reads CASSGLNQETQYF. The CDR3 DNA is TGTGCCAGCAGCGGACTGAACCAAGAGACCCAGTACTTC.

This chain uses TRBV25-1 with TRBJ2-2; 7 positions match TRBD2. The trim removed 3 bases at V and 8 bases at J, leaving 3 bases unmatched. The CDR3 loop spans 13 amino acids. Germline assignment: CDR1 MGHDK and CDR2 SYGVNS. CDR3 DNA sequence: TGTGCCAGCAGTGAGGGCGGGAGAGGGGAGCTGTTTTTT. It translates to CASSEGGRGELFF.

This chain links TRBV30 with TRBJ1-2; TRBD1 is a possible D gene (5 bases). V shed 7 bases and J shed 4 bases, with 10 bases lying between them. The CDR3 is made up of 11 amino acids. Germline V gene lookup returns CDR1 GTSNPN and CDR2 SVGIG (reference sequence). Here the CDR3 reads CASGRSYGYTF. CDR3 nucleotide sequence: TGTGCCTCGGGACGGAGCTATGGCTACACCTTC.

The chain employs TRBV5-3 and TRBJ1-5; 7 bases agree with TRBD1. TRBV5-3 falls under the ORF class, with uncertain function. J lost 5 bases, V lost 0 bases, and 5 bases had no gene match. This CDR3 contains 15 residues. The CDR3 region has the DNA TGTGCCAGAAGCTTGGGACAGGGTCGAGATCAGCCCCAGCATTTT. Protein sequence: CARSLGQGRDQPQHF.

The sample holds one count of this clone. The chain joins TRBV9 to TRBJ2-2; no reliable D call. CDR3 length: 14 residues. Germline V gene lookup returns CDR1 SGDLS and CDR2 YYNGEE. V was cut by 3 bases and J by 0 bases, with 6 bases left in between. For the CDR3, the DNA is TGTGCCAGCAGCGGAGTTTCGAACACCGGGGAGCTGTTTTTT. Protein: CASSGVSNTGELFF.

This clone was counted a few times. The chain joins TRBV6-5 to TRBJ2-7; 11 nucleotides align to TRBD2. After removal of 5 bases from V and 5 bases from J, the junction contained 8 bases not matched to a gene. Per germline, CDR1 MNHEY and CDR2 SVGAGI. This CDR3 region has 15 residues. CDR3 amino acids: CASSPTSGSSDEQYF. CDR3 DNA: TGTGCCAGCAGTCCTACTAGCGGGAGCAGCGACGAGCAGTACTTC.

In this sample, this clone turned up a few times. The CDR3 DNA is TGCGCCAGCAGCCTCCAACTCGACAGATACAATGAGCAGTTCTTC. It specifies CASSLQLDRYNEQFF. V gene TRBV4-3 combines with J gene TRBJ2-1; a possible D gene is TRBD1 (5 bases). The CDR3 consists of 15 residues. Germline assignment: CDR1 LGHNA and CDR2 YSLEER. The germline V and J ends were trimmed by 4 bases and 4 bases, with 14 bases remaining between them.

The chain recombines TRBV5-6 with TRBJ2-7, with 7 bases aligning to TRBD1. The CDR3 runs to 14 residues. Germline V gene data show CDR1 as SGHDT and CDR2 as YYEEEE. J lost 3 bases, V lost 0 bases, and 3 bases had no gene match. The CDR3 here is CASSLGQGNYEQYF. In DNA, the CDR3 is TGTGCCAGCAGCTTGGGACAGGGAAACTACGAGCAGTACTTC.

This chain uses TRBV9 with TRBJ1-2; D is ambiguous. V lost 8 bases to trimming and J lost 5 bases, with 13 bases between them. The CDR3 length is 12 residues. Looked up from germline, CDR1 is SGDLS and CDR2 is YYNGEE. The CDR3 region has the DNA TGTGCCAGTTACTCGACGGAGTATGGCTACACCTTC. Translated: CASYSTEYGYTF.

The chain links TRBV10-3 to TRBJ2-5; D might be TRBD2 (5 bases). CDR3 length: 12 residues. Germline V CDR1 and CDR2: ENHRY, SYGVKD. V dropped 7 bases and J dropped 4 bases, with 10 bases sitting between them. The CDR3 loop reads CAIKEVGETQYF. In DNA, the CDR3 is TGTGCCATCAAGGAGGTGGGAGAGACCCAGTACTTC.

The CDR3 spells CASSSSDAGSDEKLFF. In nucleotides, the CDR3 is TGTGCCAGCAGCTCCAGCGATGCAGGGTCAGATGAAAAACTGTTTTTT. V usage is TRBV7-9 and J usage is TRBJ1-4; possibly TRBD1 for D (5 bases). CDR1 and CDR2 (germline): SEHNR, FQNEAQ (reference sequence). The CDR3 length is 16 residues. V was pared by 4 bases and J by 6 bases, with 18 bases between.